The 20 T cell receptor beta chains presented below share a single source sample, sequenced in a study of PD-L1 blockade in urothelial cancer. TCRdb's table, derived via immunoSEQ multiplex PCR, lists solely in-frame clones and lacks some. The sample includes under 30,000 clones, approximately 81% seen only once; the top ten take over 3%. Time point in this sample: peripheral blood 6 weeks after treatment start. Sequencing used PBMCs, obtained around atezolizumab (anti-PD-L1) treatment. The receptor set was obtained from a man aged 70-80 years with urothelial cancer.

This chain connects TRBV6-6 to TRBJ1-5; D remains ambiguous. Trimming left V 2 bases short and J 6 bases short, with 8 bases between. The germline V gene encodes CDR1 MNHNY and CDR2 SVGAGI (reference sequence). This CDR3 comprises 13 residues. The DNA for the CDR3 is TGTGCCAGCAGTTACGTCGAGGGTCAGCCCCAGCATTTT. Translating gives CASSYVEGQPQHF.

The chain is built from TRBV2 and TRBJ1-2; no clear D. This CDR3 region has 13 residues. Looked up from germline, CDR1 is SNHLY and CDR2 is FYNNEI. V lost 7 bases, J lost 3 bases, and 12 bases lay in between. The CDR3 coding sequence is TGTGCCAGCACGATCCGGGGTCACTATGGCTACACCTTC. Its translation: CASTIRGHYGYTF. Full variable domain (remainder filled in from reference TRBV2 and TRBJ1-2): EPEVTQTPSHQVTQMGQEVILRCVPISNHLYFYWYRQILGQKVEFLVSFYNNEISEKSEIFDDQFSVERPDGSNFTLKIRSTKLEDSAMYFCASTIRGHYGYTFGSGTRLTVV.

The table lists this clone with a few counts. V and J are TRBV11-2 and TRBJ2-5; TRBD2 might be the D (5 bases). V was cut by 1 base and J by 1 base, with 10 bases left in between. Looked up from germline, CDR1 is SGHAT and CDR2 is FQNNGV. The length of the CDR3 is 15 residues. CDR3 region: CASSLAGSGQETQYF. The CDR3 DNA reads as TGTGCCAGCAGCTTAGCAGGCAGCGGCCAAGAGACCCAGTACTTC.

This clone was detected a few times. The V and J genes are TRBV29-1 and TRBJ1-2; possible D gene TRBD1, 5 bases. The V gene's germline CDR1 is SQVTM and CDR2 ANQGSEA. The CDR3 length is 15 residues. Trimming removed 6 bases at V and 2 bases at J, with 19 bases between. CDR3 amino acids: CSVTAAGGDNYGYTF. CDR3 sequence (DNA): TGCAGCGTCACTGCGGCGGGGGGGGACAACTATGGCTACACCTTC.

V gene TRBV27 combines with J gene TRBJ2-2; the D is unclear. V lost 5 bases and J lost 0, with 10 bases in between. CDR1 and CDR2 from the germline V gene are MNHEY and SMNVEV (reference sequence). The CDR3 consists of 15 residues. Written as DNA, the CDR3 is TGTGCCAGCAGTCAAACCACAGCGAACACCGGGGAGCTGTTTTTT. This sequence encodes CASSQTTANTGELFF.

The gene calls are TRBV19 and TRBJ2-7; D is undetermined. V lost 4 bases, J lost 1 base, and 5 bases lay in between. Germline CDR1 reads LNHDA; CDR2 reads SQIVND (reference sequence). CDR3 length: 12 amino acids. DNA for the CDR3: TGTGCCAGTAGTAGGCAGTCCTACGAGCAGTACTTC. Protein: CASSRQSYEQYF.

This rearrangement joins TRBV7-9 to TRBJ1-1, with TRBD1 matching over 9 bases. Germline V lookup: CDR1 SEHNR, CDR2 FQNEAQ (reference sequence). The CDR3 runs to 14 residues. Losses at the gene ends were 5 bases for V and 5 bases for J; bases not matched to a gene: 6. CDR3 bases: TGTGCCAGCAGCAAGACAGGGGGGAGGACTGAAGCTTTCTTT. The encoded protein is CASSKTGGRTEAFF.

This clone was observed a few times. The junction shows a germline mismatch at one end, possibly a read error. The chain recombines TRBV7-7 with TRBJ2-3, with 11 bases matching TRBD1. The V gene's germline CDR1 is SSHAT and CDR2 FNYEAQ (reference sequence). The CDR3 covers 14 residues. The CDR3 bases are TGTGCTAGCAGCTCCGGACAGGGGGCGGATACGCAGTATTTT. This encodes CASSSGQGADTQYF.

The chain links TRBV5-1 to TRBJ2-7, with TRBD1 as a possible D gene (6 bases). Trimming removed 2 bases at V and 2 bases at J, with 20 bases between. The CDR3 spans 17 residues. The germline V gene encodes CDR1 SGHRS and CDR2 YFSETQ. Here the CDR3 reads CASSLLKTTGIPYEQYF. The CDR3 nucleotides are TGCGCCAGCAGCTTATTAAAAACCACAGGGATCCCCTACGAGCAGTACTTC.

The chain couples TRBV5-4 to TRBJ2-2, with D perhaps matching TRBD2 (7 bases). Germline CDR1 is SGHNT and CDR2 is YYREEE (reference sequence). The CDR3 length is 16 residues. Trimming removed 0 bases from V and 1 base from J, with 10 bases in between. Here the CDR3 DNA reads TGTGCCAGCAGCTTGGCGGGGGGACAGAACACCGGGGAGCTGTTTTTT. It encodes CASSLAGGQNTGELFF.

This sequence joins TRBV5-1 and TRBJ1-2, with 12 bases fitting TRBD1. With 0 bases clipped from V and 4 bases from J, the junction kept 13 bases outside the gene matches. CDR1 SGHRS and CDR2 YFSETQ come from the germline V gene. This CDR3 has 19 amino acids. The CDR3 DNA follows: TGCGCCAGCAGCTTGGCCCGCGGGACAGGGGGCGCAGTACCCTATGGCTACACCTTC. Amino acids: CASSLARGTGGAVPYGYTF.

This CDR3 reads CASSEWDRAPQHF. DNA for the CDR3: TGTGCCAGCAGTGAATGGGACAGGGCTCCCCAGCATTTT. The chain links TRBV2 to TRBJ1-5; TRBD1 matches at 9 bases. After removal of 2 bases from V and 10 bases from J, the junction contained 3 bases not matched to a gene. In germline, CDR1 is SNHLY, CDR2 FYNNEI. The CDR3 has 13 amino acids. Full variable domain (outside the CDR3, taken from reference TRBV2 and TRBJ1-5): EPEVTQTPSHQVTQMGQEVILRCVPISNHLYFYWYRQILGQKVEFLVSFYNNEISEKSEIFDDQFSVERPDGSNFTLKIRSTKLEDSAMYFCASSEWDRAPQHFGDGTRLSIL.

V usage is TRBV4-1 and J usage is TRBJ2-1, with 7 bases matching TRBD1. The CDR3 runs 16 residues. Unmatched junction bases numbered 10, after V lost 1 base and J lost 7 bases. Germline CDR1 MGHRA, CDR2 YSYEKL. The CDR3 bases are TGCGCCAGCAGCCAAGTGGACAGGAAGAGGGGGAATGAGCAGTTCTTC. Translation gives CASSQVDRKRGNEQFF.

The chain has TRBV6-5 and TRBJ1-4; D is possibly TRBD1 (5 bases). The CDR3 totals 16 residues. With 0 bases removed from V and 6 bases from J, the gap between germline ends came to 14 bases. Germline V gene data show CDR1 as MNHEY and CDR2 as SVGAGI. The CDR3 DNA sequence: TGTGCCAGCAGTTACTCACCCTTCTCGGGGGATGAAAAACTGTTTTTT. Translating it yields CASSYSPFSGDEKLFF.

This chain connects TRBV19 to TRBJ1-5; a possible D gene is TRBD1 (6 bases). Germline V gene sequence: CDR1 LNHDA, CDR2 SQIVND (reference sequence). V gave up 6 bases and J gave up 3 bases, with 15 bases separating them. The CDR3 totals 15 residues. The CDR3 spells CASSPQGLDNQPQHF. For the CDR3, the DNA is TGTGCCAGTAGCCCACAGGGTCTCGACAATCAGCCCCAGCATTTT.

This chain uses TRBV15 with TRBJ2-7; D is possibly TRBD2 (6 bases). Germline CDR1 and CDR2: LNHNV and YYDKDF (reference sequence). The CDR3 has 16 amino acids. V was pared by 1 base and J by 3 bases, with 16 bases between. In DNA form, the CDR3 reads TGTGCCACCAGCAGAGCGAGGTTGGGGGGAGTCTACGAGCAGTACTTC. Translating gives CATSRARLGGVYEQYF.

This clone was recorded a few times. This chain connects TRBV27 to TRBJ2-1, with 9 bases matching TRBD2. Germline V gene lookup returns CDR1 MNHEY and CDR2 SMNVEV (reference sequence). V shed 3 bases, J shed 5 bases, and the junction held 5 bases outside the gene matches. The CDR3 length is 15 residues. CDR3 DNA sequence: TGTGCCAGCAGTTTCAGGACTAGCGTCAACAATGAGCAGTTCTTC. It encodes CASSFRTSVNNEQFF.

This chain links TRBV4-3 with TRBJ2-2; D ambiguous. The V end was cut by 1 base, the J end by 4 bases, with 10 bases between. Per germline, CDR1 LGHNA and CDR2 YSLEER. The CDR3 covers 15 residues. The CDR3 sequence: CASSQAVPSTGELFF. The CDR3 nucleotides are TGCGCCAGCAGCCAAGCGGTCCCGAGCACCGGGGAGCTGTTTTTT.

This chain joins TRBV2 and TRBJ1-5; 9 bases agree with TRBD1. CDR1 SNHLY and CDR2 FYNNEI come from the germline V gene. This CDR3 has 15 amino acids. The V segment lost 3 bases and the J segment 2 bases; nucleotides outside the gene matches: 2. CDR3 loop: CASSDRQGGNQPQHF. Here the CDR3 DNA reads TGTGCCAGCAGTGATAGACAGGGGGGCAATCAGCCCCAGCATTTT.

V and J are TRBV5-5 and TRBJ2-4; 7 bases map to TRBD1. With V trimmed by 2 bases and J by 0 bases, 8 bases remained unmatched. The germline CDR1 and CDR2 sequences are SGHKS and YYEKEE (reference sequence). The CDR3 length is 17 residues. The CDR3 spells CASSFTGTDLAKNIQYF. The CDR3, as DNA: TGTGCCAGCAGCTTCACCGGGACAGACCTAGCCAAAAACATTCAGTACTTC. Full variable domain (missing parts from reference TRBV5-5 and TRBJ2-4): DAGVTQSPTHLIKTRGQQVTLRCSPISGHKSVSWYQQVLGQGPQFIFQYYEKEERGRGNFPDRFSARQFPNYSSELNVNALLLGDSALYLCASSFTGTDLAKNIQYFGAGTRLSVL.